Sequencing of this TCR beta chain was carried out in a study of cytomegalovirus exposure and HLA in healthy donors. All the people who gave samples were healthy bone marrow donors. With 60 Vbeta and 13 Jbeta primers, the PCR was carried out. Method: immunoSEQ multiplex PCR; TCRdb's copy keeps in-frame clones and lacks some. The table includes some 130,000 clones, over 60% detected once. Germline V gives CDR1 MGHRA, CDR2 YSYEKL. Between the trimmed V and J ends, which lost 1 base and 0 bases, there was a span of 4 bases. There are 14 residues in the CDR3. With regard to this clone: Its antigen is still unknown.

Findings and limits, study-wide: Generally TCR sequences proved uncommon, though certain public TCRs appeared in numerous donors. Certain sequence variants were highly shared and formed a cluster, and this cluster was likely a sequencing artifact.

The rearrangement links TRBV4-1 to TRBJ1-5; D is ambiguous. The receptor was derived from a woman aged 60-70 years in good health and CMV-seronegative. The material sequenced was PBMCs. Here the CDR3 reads CASSQGYSNQPQHF. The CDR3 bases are TGCGCCAGCAGCCAAGGCTATAGCAATCAGCCCCAGCATTTT.